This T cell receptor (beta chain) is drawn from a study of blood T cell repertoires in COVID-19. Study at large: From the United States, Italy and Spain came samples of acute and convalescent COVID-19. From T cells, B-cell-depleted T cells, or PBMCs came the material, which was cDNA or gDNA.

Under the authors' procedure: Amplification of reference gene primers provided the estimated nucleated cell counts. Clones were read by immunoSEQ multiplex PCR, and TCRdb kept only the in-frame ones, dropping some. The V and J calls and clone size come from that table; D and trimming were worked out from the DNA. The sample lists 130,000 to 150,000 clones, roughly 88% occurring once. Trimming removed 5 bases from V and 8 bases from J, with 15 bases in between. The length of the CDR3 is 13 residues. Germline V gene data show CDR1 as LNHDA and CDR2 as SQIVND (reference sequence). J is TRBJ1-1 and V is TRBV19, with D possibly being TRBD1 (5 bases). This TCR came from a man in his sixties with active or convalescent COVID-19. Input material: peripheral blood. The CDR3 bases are TGTGCCAGTAGTCGCACGGTGGGGCTGGAAGCTTTCTTT. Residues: CASSRTVGLEAFF.